This entry lists 11 T cell receptor beta chains sequenced from one sample in a study of T cell changes during pregnancy in multiple sclerosis. TCRdb's copy holds only in-frame clones and misses some; the assay was immunoSEQ multiplex PCR. The sample lists approximately 40,000 clones; about 91% were seen once. The sample in question was CD4+ T cells from peripheral blood mononuclear cells, obtained in the third trimester of pregnancy. All receptors derive from a female donor with multiple sclerosis, enrolled in a pregnancy study.

The CDR3 region has the DNA TGCGCCAGCAGCTTTTGGCAGAACACTGAAGCTTTCTTT. It encodes CASSFWQNTEAFF. The rearrangement links TRBV5-1 to TRBJ1-1; D is ambiguous. Germline V gene sequence: CDR1 SGHRS, CDR2 YFSETQ. Trimming took 2 bases from V and 1 from J, leaving 6 bases between them. The length of the CDR3 is 13 residues.

The V and J genes are TRBV30 and TRBJ2-7, with a tentative D call TRBD2 (6 bases). This CDR3 is 13 amino acids long. CDR1 is GTSNPN, CDR2 SVGIG, per germline (reference sequence). V was cut by 4 bases and J by 3 bases, with 13 bases left in between. CDR3 residues: CAWTEGLDYEQYF. The CDR3 DNA follows: TGTGCCTGGACGGAGGGGTTGGACTACGAGCAGTACTTC.

The chain joins TRBV27 to TRBJ2-7; 9 nucleotides align to TRBD1. The CDR3 runs to 16 residues. Germline CDR1 and CDR2: MNHEY and SMNVEV (reference sequence). The CDR3 sequence is CATRVSSGTGFYEQYF. DNA of the CDR3: TGTGCTACCAGGGTCAGCAGCGGGACAGGGTTCTACGAGCAGTACTTC.

This clone was detected once. V and J are TRBV6-5 and TRBJ1-2; maybe TRBD1 (6 bases). The CDR3 extends over 14 amino acids. V was pared by 5 bases and J by 6 bases, with 16 bases between. The germline gives CDR1 MNHEY, CDR2 SVGAGI. CDR3 nucleotide sequence: TGTGCCAGCAGTAGGACAGTGCGGGAGGATGGCTACACCTTC. It is translated as CASSRTVREDGYTF.

CDR3 DNA sequence: TGTGCCAGCAGCTTCTCCCGGGAAGTCGCTGGAAACACCATATATTTT. The encoded protein is CASSFSREVAGNTIYF. The gene calls are TRBV7-9 and TRBJ1-3; unclear D gene. Trimming shortened V by 3 bases and J by 2 bases, and 14 bases separated the two germline ends. Germline CDR1 reads SEHNR; CDR2 reads FQNEAQ (reference sequence). This CDR3 comprises 16 residues.

The chain combines TRBV28 with TRBJ1-1; D might be TRBD1 (5 bases). The CDR3 extends over 15 amino acids. CDR1 is MDHEN and CDR2 is SYDVKM in the germline V gene. Trimming pared 7 bases from V and 5 bases from J, leaving 20 bases between. The CDR3 region is CASIARGAGLTEAFF. CDR3 DNA sequence: TGTGCCAGCATCGCCCGCGGGGCCGGGTTAACTGAAGCTTTCTTT.

The V gene is TRBV4-3, the J gene TRBJ2-7; 10 bases are a match to TRBD2. Germline loops: CDR1 LGHNA, CDR2 YSLEER. The CDR3 loop spans 17 amino acids. J was trimmed by 2 bases and V by 4 bases; bases with no gene match: 11. For the CDR3, the DNA is TGCGCCAGCAGCCCTTCAGCCGGGACTAGCGTAACCTACGAGCAGTACTTC. It codes for CASSPSAGTSVTYEQYF.

The V call is TRBV21-1, the J call TRBJ2-5; TRBD1 reflects the table's D call only, with no check against the DNA. TRBV21-1 is a pseudogene locus. The CDR3 length is 17 residues. The CDR3 sequence: CASSKALWAGVEETQYF. The DNA of the CDR3 is TGTGCCAGCAGCAAAGCGCTCTGGGCAGGGGTTGAAGAGACCCAGTACTTC.

The V call is TRBV27, the J call TRBJ2-7; D is perhaps TRBD1 (6 bases). Trimming pared 4 bases from V and 6 bases from J, leaving 19 bases between. The germline CDR1 and CDR2 sequences are MNHEY and SMNVEV (reference sequence). CDR3 length: 15 residues. CDR3 coding DNA: TGTGCCAGCAGTTCCCAGGGACACCCTAACAGCGAGCAGTACTTC. Translated: CASSSQGHPNSEQYF.

The count of this clone is one. This chain uses TRBV5-1 with TRBJ2-5, with 9 nucleotides matching TRBD1. V dropped 6 bases and J dropped 3; count of bases not matched to a gene: 3. Germline V CDR1 and CDR2: SGHRS, YFSETQ. The CDR3 length is 13 residues. CDR3: CASNTGGEETQYF. DNA for the CDR3: TGCGCCAGCAACACAGGGGGCGAAGAGACCCAGTACTTC. The complete variable domain, with remaining parts taken from reference TRBV5-1 and TRBJ2-5, reads KAGVTQTPRYLIKTRGQQVTLSCSPISGHRSVSWYQQTPGQGLQFLFEYFSETQRNKGNFPGRFSGRQFSNSRSEMNVSTLELGDSALYLCASNTGGEETQYFGPGTRLLVL.

This chain connects TRBV5-5 to TRBJ2-3; TRBD1 might be the D (6 bases). Germline V gene sequence: CDR1 SGHKS, CDR2 YYEKEE (reference sequence). V lost 2 bases and J 2 bases, leaving 9 bases between the germline ends. The CDR3 spans 14 residues. CDR3 loop: CASSFQGTTDTQYF. The CDR3 bases are TGTGCCAGCAGCTTCCAGGGGACCACAGATACGCAGTATTTT.